This is a list of T cell receptor beta chains from one sample in a study of cytomegalovirus exposure and HLA in healthy donors. TCRdb keeps only in-frame clones here, not all; method: immunoSEQ multiplex PCR. Of around 200,000 clones listed, about 75% are singletons. The sample taken for sequencing was PBMCs. These receptors were collected from a male donor in good health and CMV-seronegative. Both conserved end residues are part of each CDR3. A D gene is named only where the DNA matches it firmly. Not every row has a clone size; where given, it reads once, few, many or a size class.

D gene,V gene,J gene,clone size,CDR3 DNA,CDR3 protein
NA,TRBV9,TRBJ2-2,NA,TGTGCCAGCAGCGTGGTCAGGGGACAGAACACCGGGGAGCTGTTTTTT,CASSVVRGQNTGELFF
NA,TRBV9,TRBJ1-1,NA,TGTGCCAGCAGCGTAGATCAGGTGGCGAACACTGAAGCTTTCTTT,CASSVDQVANTEAFF
NA,TRBV6-5,TRBJ2-6,NA,TGTGCCAGCAGTTACCCCACAGAGTCTGGGGCCAACGTCCTGACTTTC,CASSYPTESGANVLTF
TRBD2,TRBV5-4,TRBJ2-1,NA,TGTGCCAGCAGCTCGAATCTAGCGGGGGGCAATGAGCAGTTCTTC,CASSSNLAGGNEQFF
NA,TRBV7-9,TRBJ2-7,NA,TGTGCCAGCAGCTTACCCAGATACGAGCAGTACTTC,CASSLPRYEQYF
TRBD2,TRBV7-8,TRBJ2-5,NA,TGTGCCAGCAGCTTAGCAGGGTCTAGCGGGGGGCAGACCCAGTACTTC,CASSLAGSSGGQTQYF
NA,TRBV11-3,TRBJ2-7,NA,TGTGCCAGCAGCTTAGATACGGGTACCTACGAGCAGTACTTC,CASSLDTGTYEQYF
TRBD1,TRBV5-4,TRBJ2-2,NA,TGTGCCAGCAGCCTCGGGACAGATAACACCGGGGAGCTGTTTTTT,CASSLGTDNTGELFF
NA,TRBV15,TRBJ2-7,NA,TGTGCCACCAGCAGAGATTCGACAGACCACGAGCAGTACTTC,CATSRDSTDHEQYF
TRBD2,TRBV5-1,TRBJ2-1,NA,TGCGCCAGCAGCTTGGCCCCGGGACTAGCGGGAGTACATGCCAATGAGCAGTTCTTC,CASSLAPGLAGVHANEQFF
TRBD1,TRBV11-2,TRBJ2-3,NA,TGTGCCAGCGCCCAGGGGGTAGATGCAGATACGCAGTATTTT,CASAQGVDADTQYF
NA,TRBV28,TRBJ1-1,NA,TGTGCCAGCAGTTTTGGAACAGGGTTTAAGTATTCCACTGAAGCTTTCTTT,CASSFGTGFKYSTEAFF
NA,TRBV4-1,TRBJ2-7,NA,TGCGCCAGCAGCTCCCCAGGGCCCACCTACGAGCAGTACTTC,CASSSPGPTYEQYF
NA,TRBV18,TRBJ2-1,NA,TGTGCCAGCTCACCACCGCCTCCGGAGGTAGGCGATGAGCAGTTCTTC,CASSPPPPEVGDEQFF
NA,TRBV29-1,TRBJ2-7,NA,TGCAGCGCTATCGACAGGTTATCCTACGAGCAGTACTTC,CSAIDRLSYEQYF
TRBD1,TRBV6-6,TRBJ1-1,NA,TGTGCCAGCACCTCCACGGGACAGAAAGCTTTCTTT,CASTSTGQKAFF
TRBD2,TRBV5-1,TRBJ2-7,NA,TGCGCCAGCAGCTTGCTAGCGGGAGAAAAGCTCTACGAGCAGTACTTC,CASSLLAGEKLYEQYF
TRBD1,TRBV6-5,TRBJ1-1,NA,TGTGCCAGCAGTTACACAGGGGATCGCACTGAAGCTTTCTTT,CASSYTGDRTEAFF
TRBD2,TRBV28,TRBJ2-1,once,TGTGCCACCGAGGGTCTAGCGGGAGTTCTCAATGAGCAGTTCTTC,CATEGLAGVLNEQFF
NA,TRBV5-3,TRBJ2-3,NA,TGTGCCAGAAGCTTGTTAGTGACAGGCACAGATACGCAGTATTTT,CARSLLVTGTDTQYF
NA,TRBV18,TRBJ2-2,NA,TGTGCCAGCTCACGAGAGGACAGATACACCGGGGAGCTGTTTTTT,CASSREDRYTGELFF
NA,TRBV15,TRBJ1-1,NA,TGTGCCACCAGCAACCAAGACACCCCGTGGACTGAAGCTTTCTTT,CATSNQDTPWTEAFF
NA,TRBV19,TRBJ1-1,NA,TGTGCCAGTAGTATAGGCCCCTCCCGGGGGGCGAACACTGAAGCTTTCTTT,CASSIGPSRGANTEAFF
NA,TRBV7-2,TRBJ2-2,NA,TGTGCCAGCAGCCACTCCGGGACAACGAACACCGGGGAGCTGTTTTTT,CASSHSGTTNTGELFF
TRBD2,TRBV7-2,TRBJ2-7,few,TGTGCCAGCAGCCGGGGGGGGGACTCCTACGAGCAGTACTTC,CASSRGGDSYEQYF
TRBD2,TRBV2,TRBJ2-7,NA,TGTGCCAGCCTCCGGGGGGCCTACGAGCAGTACTTC,CASLRGAYEQYF
NA,TRBV7-9,TRBJ1-5,few,TGTGCCAGCAGTTTCCAGGGGAGTACCAATCAGCCCCAGCATTTT,CASSFQGSTNQPQHF
NA,TRBV7-2,TRBJ2-7,NA,TGTGCCAGCAGCAATCGGCAGGCCTACGAGCAGTACTTC,CASSNRQAYEQYF
TRBD1,TRBV5-6,TRBJ2-7,NA,TGTGCCAGCAGCTGGGACAGGGGCACCTACGAGCAGTACTTC,CASSWDRGTYEQYF
NA,TRBV25-1,TRBJ1-5,NA,TGTGCCAGCAGGGGACTGGGAGGCCCGGGGGGCAATCAGCCCCAGCATTTT,CASRGLGGPGGNQPQHF
NA,TRBV15,TRBJ1-1,NA,TGTGCCACCAGCAGAGATCTGCAGGGTTCGGACACTGAAGCTTTCTTT,CATSRDLQGSDTEAFF
NA,TRBV27,TRBJ2-6,NA,TGTGCCAGCAGTCACTATGGGCGGGGCCCGCCTGGGGCCAACGTCCTGACTTTC,CASSHYGRGPPGANVLTF
NA,TRBV9,TRBJ2-7,few,TGTGCCAGCAGCGCCACGTACAGGGACGAGCAGTACTTC,CASSATYRDEQYF
NA,TRBV5-1,TRBJ2-5,NA,TGCGCCAGCACCGTGGGACATTCGGAGGAGACCCAGTACTTC,CASTVGHSEETQYF
NA,TRBV11-3,TRBJ2-7,NA,TGTGCCAGCAGCTTAGATATGGAACGGGGGTCGGCGGGGGAGCAGTACTTC,CASSLDMERGSAGEQYF
TRBD1,TRBV7-2,TRBJ1-2,NA,TGTGCCAGCAGCTTTGGACAGGGTGGAGGTGGCTACACCTTC,CASSFGQGGGGYTF
NA,TRBV7-2,TRBJ2-5,NA,TGTGCCAGCAGCACAGGGTGGGAGACCCAGTACTTC,CASSTGWETQYF
NA,TRBV9,TRBJ2-7,NA,TGTGCCAGCAGCCCTCGCCTTAGCTCCTACGAGCAGTACTTC,CASSPRLSSYEQYF
TRBD1,TRBV27,TRBJ1-2,few,TGTGCCAGCAGTTTACGCAGGGGGCTTGGCTCATACACCTTC,CASSLRRGLGSYTF
TRBD1,TRBV9,TRBJ1-1,NA,TGTGCCAGCAGCGTAGAGGACAGGTGGGGCACTGAAGCTTTCTTT,CASSVEDRWGTEAFF
NA,TRBV28,TRBJ1-1,NA,TGTGCCAGCACTACTGTAAGGGGCACTGAAGCTTTCTTT,CASTTVRGTEAFF
TRBD2,TRBV29-1,TRBJ2-5,NA,TGCAGCGCCGGGACTAGCGGAGGACAAGAGACCCAGTACTTC,CSAGTSGGQETQYF
NA,TRBV7-2,TRBJ2-3,NA,TGTGCCAGCAGCTCATCCAGCGGACGCACAGATACGCAGTATTTT,CASSSSSGRTDTQYF
TRBD2,TRBV9,TRBJ2-5,NA,TGTGCCAGCAGCGTAGAGGAACTAGCGGGGGCAGAGCAGTACTTC,CASSVEELAGAEQYF
TRBD1,TRBV28,TRBJ1-2,once,TGTGCCAGCAGTTTCCCCAACAGGGGGCTGTACGGCTACACCTTC,CASSFPNRGLYGYTF
NA,TRBV28,TRBJ2-4,NA,TGTGCCAGCAGTCCTTATCAGGGGCTGGGGGCCAAAAACATTCAGTACTTC,CASSPYQGLGAKNIQYF
NA,TRBV9,TRBJ2-7,NA,TGTGCCAGCAGCGTAGGTGCAGCGGACGAGCAGTACTTC,CASSVGAADEQYF
TRBD1,TRBV2,TRBJ1-2,NA,TGTGCCAGCAGTGAACGAGGGGGCACCTATGGCTACACCTTC,CASSERGGTYGYTF
NA,TRBV7-9,TRBJ1-3,NA,TGTTCCAGCAGCCCGTCGGTGGAGGGCATATATTTT,CSSSPSVEGIYF
NA,TRBV27,TRBJ2-7,NA,TGTGTCAGCAGTTTCCTTGTCCCAATACTGTACTTC,CVSSFLVPILYF